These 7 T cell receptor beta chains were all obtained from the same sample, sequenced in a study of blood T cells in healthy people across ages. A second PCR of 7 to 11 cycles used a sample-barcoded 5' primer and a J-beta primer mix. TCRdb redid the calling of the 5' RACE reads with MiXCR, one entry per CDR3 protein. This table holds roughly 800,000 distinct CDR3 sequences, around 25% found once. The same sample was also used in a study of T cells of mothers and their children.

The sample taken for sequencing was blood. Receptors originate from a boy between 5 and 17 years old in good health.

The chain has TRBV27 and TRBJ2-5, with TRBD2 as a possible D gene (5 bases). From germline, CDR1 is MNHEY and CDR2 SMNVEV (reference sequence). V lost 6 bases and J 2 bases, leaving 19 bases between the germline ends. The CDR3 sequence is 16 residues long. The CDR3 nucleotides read TGTGCCAGCAGCGTCGCTCATGGGAGAGGGCAAGAGACCCAGTACTTC. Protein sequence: CASSVAHGRGQETQYF.

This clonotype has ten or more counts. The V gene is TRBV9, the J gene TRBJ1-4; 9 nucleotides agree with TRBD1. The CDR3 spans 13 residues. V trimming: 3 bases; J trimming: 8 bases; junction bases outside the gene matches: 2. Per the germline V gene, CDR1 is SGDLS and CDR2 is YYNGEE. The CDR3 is CASSGTGDEKLFF. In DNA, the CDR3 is TGTGCCAGCAGCGGGACAGGGGACGAAAAACTGTTTTTT.

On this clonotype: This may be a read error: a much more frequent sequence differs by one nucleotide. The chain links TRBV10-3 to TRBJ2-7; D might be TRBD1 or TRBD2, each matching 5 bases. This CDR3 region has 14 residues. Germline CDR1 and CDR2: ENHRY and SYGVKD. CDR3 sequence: CASSEGTPRDEQYF. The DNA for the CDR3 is TGTGCCAGCAGTGAGGGGACCCCCAGGGACGAGCAGTACTTC.

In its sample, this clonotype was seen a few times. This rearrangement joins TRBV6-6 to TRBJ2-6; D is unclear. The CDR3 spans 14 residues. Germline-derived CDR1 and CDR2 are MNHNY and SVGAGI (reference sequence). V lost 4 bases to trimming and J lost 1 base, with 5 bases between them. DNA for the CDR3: TGTGCCAGCAGTTTCGCGTCTGGGGCCAACGTCCTGACTTTC. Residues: CASSFASGANVLTF.

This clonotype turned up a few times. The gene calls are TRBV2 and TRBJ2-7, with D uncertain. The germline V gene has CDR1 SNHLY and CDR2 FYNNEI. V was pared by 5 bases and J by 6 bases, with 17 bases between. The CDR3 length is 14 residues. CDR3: CASSYSGASGEQYF. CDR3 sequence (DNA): TGTGCCAGCAGTTATAGTGGTGCGTCGGGCGAGCAGTACTTC.

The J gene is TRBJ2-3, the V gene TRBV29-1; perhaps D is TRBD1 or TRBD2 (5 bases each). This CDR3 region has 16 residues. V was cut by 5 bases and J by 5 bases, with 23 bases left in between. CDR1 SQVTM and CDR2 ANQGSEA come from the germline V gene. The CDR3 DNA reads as TGCAGCGTTATCTTGGGGACCGGCAGCGCACTAGATACGCAGTATTTT. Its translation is CSVILGTGSALDTQYF.

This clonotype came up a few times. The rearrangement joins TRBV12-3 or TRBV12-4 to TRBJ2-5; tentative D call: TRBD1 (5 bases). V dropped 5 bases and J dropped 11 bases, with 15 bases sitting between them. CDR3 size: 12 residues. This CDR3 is CASSNWGGEQYF. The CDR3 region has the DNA TGTGCCAGCAGTAATTGGGGCGGTGAGCAGTACTTC.